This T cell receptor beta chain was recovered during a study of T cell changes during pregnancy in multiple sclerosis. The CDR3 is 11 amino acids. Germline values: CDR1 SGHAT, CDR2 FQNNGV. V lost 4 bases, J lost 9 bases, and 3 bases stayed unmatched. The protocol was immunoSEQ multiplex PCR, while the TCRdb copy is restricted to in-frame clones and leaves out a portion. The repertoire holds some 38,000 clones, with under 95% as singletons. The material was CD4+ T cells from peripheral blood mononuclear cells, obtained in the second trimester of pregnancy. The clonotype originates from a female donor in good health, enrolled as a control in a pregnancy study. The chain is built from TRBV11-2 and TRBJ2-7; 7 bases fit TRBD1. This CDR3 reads CASSSTGPQYF. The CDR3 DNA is TGTGCCAGCAGCTCGACAGGGCCGCAGTACTTC.